This T cell receptor (beta chain) is from a study of beta chain features in type 1 diabetes listed by TCRdb under 2018. Study-level background: Patients and healthy donors did not differ in mean age, gender distribution, total cell number or subset yield. The study compared the TCRB repertoires of sorted circulating CD4+ T cell subsets in recently diagnosed type 1 diabetes patients with those in matched healthy donors. A total of roughly 100 million sorted cells were examined across all samples, and a strong correlation was observed between cell number per subset and RNA yield. Regulatory and stem cell-like memory subsets were isolated from only 8 patients and about eight healthy donors, whereas naive and central memory subsets came from all 28 donors.

Beyond this particular receptor, the publication reports: At VDJ recombination sites, type 1 diabetes patients had fewer insertions and more deleted nucleotides, which implies abnormalities in thymic rearrangement. Type 1 diabetes patients showed a moderate but significant shortening of TCRB CDR3 length in all four CD4+ subsets. HLA sub-analyses involved small numbers of individuals, so any influence of HLA type on TCRB rearrangement remained unresolved. Because cDNA rather than genomic DNA was sequenced, highly expressing activated cells could have been over-represented, although no difference in activation and CD3 levels was found between groups. Shorter templates might have been favored by PCR, but patient and control samples were amplified and corrected together, so both groups would have been affected equally by any skew. Naive, central memory and regulatory TCRB repertoires appeared to be more alike among patients than among healthy donors.

The V and J ends are trimmed by 0 bases and 1 base, leaving 7 bases between them. In the germline V gene (reference sequence), CDR1 corresponds to LNHNV and CDR2 to YYDKDF. From the cysteine through the phenylalanine, the CDR3 covers 15 amino acids. The DNA shown is the 45-base CDR3, in frame from base 1. In its sample, this clone was seen a few times. This clone's antigen is unknown. No much larger clone exists at a distance of one base, and base qualities are not known. Each donor gave one peripheral blood draw, averaging roughly 100 mL, which was collected into heparinised tubes. A BD FACSAria II was used to sort naive, central memory, regulatory and stem cell-like memory CD4+ T cells with a panel that included CD45RO, CCR7, CD25, CD127, CD95 and CD27. A purity above 95% was achieved for all sorted populations. PBMCs were isolated right away by Lymphoprep density gradient centrifugation and were stained directly, without culture. Samples were stained and sorted in pairs, with one healthy donor and one patient per experiment, so that batch effects were minimized.

The entire amount of isolated RNA was reverse transcribed using the High Capacity cDNA Reverse Transcription Kit, so the sequenced TCRB transcripts were expressed ones. Naive, central memory and regulatory T cell samples underwent deep immunoSEQ sequencing, averaging roughly 3.4 million total reads per sample. Sorted cells were lysed in RLT buffer and RNA was extracted with DNase-treated RNeasy Micro or Mini kits, depending on cell number. To prevent cross-contamination, every cell subset was processed on its own, while patient and healthy donor samples were processed together. Using the immunoSEQ multiplex PCR, TCRB sequences were amplified from cDNA into 87-bp fragments spanning the CDR3 region. The amplicons were sequenced using the Illumina HiSeq platform. The source study handled its data this way. PCR bias was corrected computationally using synthetic template baselines, and reads within Hamming distance 2 were collapsed, with unmergeable singletons discarded. By aligning reads against IMGT, V, D and J genes, CDR3 length, and insertions or deletions at six rearrangement sites were assigned. Within each subset, clonotype counts were normalized to sorted cell number, and only after that were true diversity and Gini coefficients computed with the tcR R package. Repertoire sharing was quantified using the overlap coefficient calculated on TCRB nucleotide sequences. As a proxy for the pre-selection repertoire, out-of-frame TCRB sequences from naive cells were analyzed. TCRdb obtained this table from immuneACCESS and retained in-frame rearrangements with V and J assigned. These tables miss some clones; where compared with another copy, unresolved V genes account for less than half of the shortfall, and the remainder is unexplained. That table furnishes V, J and clone size, whereas the DNA furnished D and trimming. The sample data list some 500,000 clones, and roughly 11% of these were observed just once. Less than 0.06% of the sample comes from the top ten.

The source is a woman aged 18-29 years in good health. The V and J segments used are TRBV15 and TRBJ2-1; the D region possibly corresponds to TRBD2 (6 bases align). Sequencing was carried out using naive CD4+ T cells from blood. The sample's cell subset or site label, in plain terms: true naive CD4+ T cells. The DNA sequence is as follows: TGTGCCACCAGCAGAGAACTAGCTTCCTACAATGAGCAGTTCTTC. It translates to CATSRELASYNEQFF.